The present T cell receptor (beta chain) was sequenced within a study of regulatory and conventional T cells in RAG deficiency. The J segment lost 2 bases and the V segment lost 1 base, leaving 1 base of the junction unmatched. This CDR3 contains 15 residues. From germline, CDR1 is SGHNT and CDR2 YENEEA. The protocol was immunoSEQ multiplex PCR, while the TCRdb copy is restricted to in-frame clones and leaves out a portion. The repertoire holds 6,000 to 8,500 clones, with around 82% as singletons. The sample also formed part of further work on regulatory T cells. This second report adds: The primer mix had 52 TRBV and 13 TRBJ primers. Skewed V and J usage and few unique V-J pairs marked patient repertoires, most in Tregs.

The sequence derives from a human donor in good health. Sequences were obtained from CD8+ T cells sorted from blood. The chain couples TRBV11-3 to TRBJ2-1, with TRBD2 matching 8 bases. The CDR3 nucleotides read TGTGCCAGCAGCTTAGGGACTAGCCCCTACAATGAGCAGTTCTTC. Its protein is CASSLGTSPYNEQFF.